This T cell receptor (beta chain) was obtained from a study of patients and donors after allogeneic stem cell transplantation (dated by TCRdb to 2019 to 2021). CDR1 and CDR2 are read off the germline V gene as SQVTM and ANQGSEA. The CDR3 starts with the cysteine, ends with the phenylalanine, and has 13 residues. Left in the record is the CDR3 DNA by itself, 39 bases read in frame from the first base. V was cut back by 1 base and J by 8 bases, leaving a gap of 14 bases between them. This clonotype has ten or more counts. What this receptor recognizes is not known. No much larger clone exists at a distance of one base, and base qualities are not known. Library preparation used RT-PCR. The sequencing machine was a NextSeq 550. TCRdb applied fastp at Q25 and MiXCR to the public reads, then kept only in-frame beta chains. All rows with the same CDR3 protein become a single entry with the most common DNA and genes. For this sample the table gives around 160,000 distinct CDR3 sequences, of which over 25% were detected only once. The top ten clonotypes cover around 3.3% of the sample.

This chain is built from TRBV29-1 and TRBJ1-2; the D segment cannot be called with confidence. The specimen was blood, either unsorted or a sorted T cell fraction (not recorded which). The source is a human donor who was either an allogeneic HSCT recipient or a stem cell or donor lymphocyte infusion donor (not recorded which). It is not recorded whose cells these are; they may come from a transplant donor. The CDR3 protein sequence reads: CSVEVGRVSGYTF. The sequence in DNA is TGCAGCGTTGAAGTTGGTAGGGTATCAGGCTACACCTTC.